Presented here are 8 T cell receptor beta chains from one specimen sequenced in a study of blood T cell repertoires in COVID-19. The repertoire was sequenced with immunoSEQ multiplex PCR; TCRdb's copy has only in-frame clones and lacks some. The profile covers 150,000 to 180,000 clones, with roughly 80% appearing a single time and around 28% taken by the ten largest. The material sequenced was peripheral blood. These receptors were taken from an older woman with acute or convalescent COVID-19.

Turning to this clone: The same CDR3 can be traced to other DNA sequences in this sample. The J gene is TRBJ1-1, the V gene TRBV30; 7 bases match TRBD1. Germline V lookup: CDR1 GTSNPN, CDR2 SVGIG (reference sequence). V dropped 0 bases and J dropped 4; count of bases not matched to a gene: 2. This CDR3 spans 13 amino acids. CDR3 protein: CAWSVQGSTEAFF. Written as DNA, the CDR3 is TGTGCCTGGAGTGTACAGGGGAGCACTGAAGCTTTCTTT.

The chain joins TRBV4-2 to TRBJ1-4, with TRBD1 matching 7 bases. The germline gives CDR1 LGHNA, CDR2 YNFKEQ. This CDR3 has 15 residues. Unmatched junction bases numbered 3, after V lost 5 bases and J lost 0 bases. Here the CDR3 DNA reads TGTGCCAGCAGCGGGACAGCTACAACTAATGAAAAACTGTTTTTT. It translates to CASSGTATTNEKLFF.

V gene TRBV30 combines with J gene TRBJ2-1; 7 bases map to TRBD1. Germline V gives CDR1 GTSNPN, CDR2 SVGIG (reference sequence). This CDR3 region has 15 residues. Unmatched junction bases numbered 12, after V lost 4 bases and J lost 6 bases. The CDR3 is CAWIHKGARGNEQFF. CDR3 in DNA: TGTGCCTGGATCCACAAGGGGGCAAGGGGCAATGAGCAGTTCTTC.

The chain combines TRBV5-1 with TRBJ1-3; 12 nucleotides align to TRBD1. Looked up from germline, CDR1 is SGHRS and CDR2 is YFSETQ. The CDR3 covers 15 residues. The ends lost 4 bases at V and 2 bases at J; junction bases unmatched: 1. CDR3 in amino acids: CASSRDRGPGNTIYF. CDR3 bases: TGCGCCAGCAGCCGGGACAGGGGGCCTGGAAACACCATATATTTT.

CDR3 DNA: TGTGCCACCCGACCCACAGGGGGCGATTACGAGCAGTACGTC. Its translation is CATRPTGGDYEQYV. This rearrangement joins TRBV2 to TRBJ2-7; 9 bases map to TRBD1. Germline V gives CDR1 SNHLY, CDR2 FYNNEI. CDR3 length: 14 residues. The ends lost 10 bases at V and 4 bases at J; junction bases unmatched: 11.

V is TRBV5-4 and J is TRBJ2-3; 13 bases are shared with TRBD2. This CDR3 region has 14 residues. CDR1 SGHNT and CDR2 YYREEE come from the germline V gene (reference sequence). Germline trimming cut 5 bases from V and 3 bases from J; bases unmatched to any gene: 0. The CDR3 spells CASRGLAGTDTQYF. For the CDR3, the DNA is TGTGCCAGCAGGGGACTAGCGGGGACAGATACGCAGTATTTT.

The chain uses TRBV6-5 and TRBJ2-3; possible D gene TRBD2, 6 bases. The CDR3 consists of 15 residues. Germline V lookup: CDR1 MNHEY, CDR2 SVGAGI. Trimming removed 2 bases from V and 6 bases from J, with 15 bases in between. The CDR3: CASSYAGMGRDTQYF. The CDR3 region has the DNA TGTGCCAGCAGTTACGCTGGCATGGGGAGGGATACGCAGTATTTT.

The chain links TRBV11-2 to TRBJ1-2; perhaps TRBD1 as D (5 bases). Per germline, CDR1 SGHAT and CDR2 FQNNGV. This CDR3 is built from 17 residues. V lost 0 bases and J 2 bases, leaving 16 bases between the germline ends. CDR3: CASSLDRGVGKNYGYTF. The CDR3 bases are TGTGCCAGCAGCTTAGATCGGGGGGTAGGGAAAAACTATGGCTACACCTTC.